The rows below give T cell receptor beta chains drawn from one sample of a study of control samples from healthy donors and cancer patients. Repertoires were generated with immunoSEQ multiplex PCR, while TCRdb's copy carries only in-frame clones and drops some. Among about 81,000 clones, around 94% were seen once, and the ten largest hold about 5%. Source material: blood. These receptors all stem from a woman under 30 in good health. Both conserved end residues are part of each CDR3. Expanded clones are given a class, and other clones once, few, many or no size at all.

J | size | V | CDR3
TRBJ1-5 | - | TRBV5-6 | CASSLLRDSNQPQHF
TRBJ1-2 | - | TRBV28 | CASTPGGTGAVYGYTF
TRBJ2-7 | - | TRBV6-2/TRBV6-3 | CASSYNRGRAGEQYF
TRBJ2-1 | - | TRBV6-2/TRBV6-3 | CASSYYHRVGEQFF
TRBJ1-6 | - | TRBV10-2 | CATYPRDTFNSPLHF
TRBJ2-3 | once | TRBV7-3 | CASSLTSGRGTDTQYF
TRBJ2-1 | - | TRBV10-3 | CAISESTSGRAFNEQFF
TRBJ2-7 | once | TRBV5-8 | CASSLAEQYF
TRBJ2-2 | once | TRBV3-1/TRBV3-2 | CASRNFGQGAAGELFF
TRBJ2-7 | - | TRBV28 | CASRTQDLGRYEQYF